These 9 T cell receptor beta chains were all obtained from the same sample, sequenced in a study of cytomegalovirus exposure and HLA in healthy donors. The PCR was carried out with 60 Vbeta primers and 13 Jbeta primers. Assay: immunoSEQ multiplex PCR; the TCRdb copy retains only in-frame clones and omits some. The sample has approximately 140,000 clones; 73% are singletons. The sample was PBMCs. The source of these receptors is a human donor in good health.

This rearrangement joins TRBV5-1 to TRBJ2-5, with 9 bases fitting TRBD2. The germline V gene encodes CDR1 SGHRS and CDR2 YFSETQ. The CDR3 is 17 residues long. Losses at the gene ends were 0 bases for V and 2 bases for J; bases not matched to a gene: 8. The CDR3 spells CASSLGGRTSVQETQYF. The CDR3 DNA follows: TGCGCCAGCAGCTTGGGGGGGAGGACTAGCGTACAAGAGACCCAGTACTTC.

Regarding this clone: The sample holds other DNA sequences that translate to the same CDR3. The gene calls are TRBV29-1 and TRBJ2-2, with TRBD1 as a possible D gene (6 bases). The ends were cut back, 7 bases at V and 2 bases at J, with 11 bases in the middle. This CDR3 has 13 amino acids. The V gene's germline CDR1 is SQVTM and CDR2 ANQGSEA. CDR3 residues: CSASTGNTGELFF. The DNA for the CDR3 is TGCAGCGCCTCGACAGGAAACACCGGGGAGCTGTTTTTT.

The chain combines TRBV25-1 with TRBJ2-1; 8 nucleotides match TRBD2. The CDR3 covers 15 residues. Germline loops: CDR1 MGHDK, CDR2 SYGVNS. J gave up 2 bases and V 8 bases, and 8 bases lay outside the gene matches. CDR3 residues: CASGTGGGTYNEQFF. In nucleotides, the CDR3 is TGTGCCAGCGGGACCGGCGGGGGGACCTACAATGAGCAGTTCTTC.

J is TRBJ2-1 and V is TRBV27, with 7 bases fitting TRBD2. CDR1 and CDR2 (germline): MNHEY, SMNVEV (reference sequence). With 6 bases clipped from V and 11 bases from J, the junction kept 7 bases outside the gene matches. The CDR3 sequence is 12 residues long. CDR3 DNA: TGTGCCAGCAGACCAGGGCGGGGGAAGCAGTTCTTC. Translation gives CASRPGRGKQFF.

The chain combines TRBV10-1 with TRBJ2-1; 10 positions agree with TRBD2. J gave up 7 bases and V 3 bases, and 3 bases lay outside the gene matches. CDR1 and CDR2 from the germline V gene are WNHNN and SYGVQD (reference sequence). The CDR3 consists of 14 residues. In nucleotides, the CDR3 is TGCGCCAGCAGTGATAGCGGGAGGTCAAATGAGCAGTTCTTC. Translated, it gives CASSDSGRSNEQFF.

Note on this clone: Other DNA sequences in the sample encode the same CDR3. V gene TRBV2 combines with J gene TRBJ2-7, with 9 bases aligning to TRBD1. The CDR3 extends over 12 amino acids. With 6 bases clipped from V and 4 bases from J, the junction kept 1 base outside the gene matches. The germline CDR1 and CDR2 sequences are SNHLY and FYNNEI. This CDR3 is CASRDRGYEQYF. CDR3 nucleotides: TGTGCCAGCAGGGACAGGGGATACGAGCAGTACTTC.

This clone has more than one count but fewer than ten. This sequence joins TRBV9 and TRBJ2-2, with 12 bases aligning to TRBD2. The CDR3 has 17 residues. Germline assignment: CDR1 SGDLS and CDR2 YYNGEE. Unmatched junction bases numbered 7, after V lost 3 bases and J lost 4 bases. CDR3 sequence (DNA): TGTGCCAGCAGCGCTCGGGGGACTAGCGGGTTCACCGGGGAGCTGTTTTTT. Its translation: CASSARGTSGFTGELFF.

The chain is built from TRBV27 and TRBJ2-7; a weak D match, TRBD1 (6 bases). This CDR3 spans 14 amino acids. Per germline, CDR1 MNHEY and CDR2 SMNVEV (reference sequence). Trimming shortened V by 5 bases and J by 6 bases, and 17 bases separated the two germline ends. The CDR3 DNA reads TGTGCCAGCAGTCCAAACAGGGTCAGGGGCGAGCAGTACTTC. Translation gives CASSPNRVRGEQYF.

The CDR3 spells CASSTRTGRDTIYF. CDR3 sequence (DNA): TGTGCCAGCAGCACCCGGACAGGGAGGGACACCATATATTTT. The chain carries TRBV7-2 and TRBJ1-3, with 8 bases aligning to TRBD1. CDR3 length: 14 amino acids. The J segment lost 8 bases and the V segment lost 5 bases, leaving 8 bases of the junction unmatched. Germline V gene sequence: CDR1 SGHTA, CDR2 FQGNSA. The full variable domain, rest sourced from reference TRBV7-2 and TRBJ1-3, is GAGVSQSPSNKVTEKGKDVELRCDPISGHTALYWYRQSLGQGLEFLIYFQGNSAPDKSGLPSDRFSAERTGGSVSTLTIQRTQQEDSAVYLCASSTRTGRDTIYFGEGSWLTVV.